This T cell receptor (beta chain) was captured by sequencing in a study of shared clonotypes between healthy human individuals. Findings of the study overall: On the whole, naive subsets had larger estimated richness than memory subsets had. A handful of donors showed sharing of about 5.5% of naive CD4 clonotypes.

Points on this clone: Its antigen is unknown.

Into CD45RA+ naive and CD45RA-negative memory subsets, the CD4+ cells were split. The V end lost 10 bases, the J end lost 4 bases, and 13 bases lay between the germline ends. The CDR3 sequence is 13 residues long. The V gene's germline CDR1 is MNHNY and CDR2 SVGAGI (reference sequence). Running of the assay took place at deep level. Libraries were prepared by immunoSEQ multiplex PCR; TCRdb keeps only in-frame clonotypes and omits some of them. This repertoire shows 2 million to 2.5 million clones, 85% to 95% found once; its top ten account for 0.39%. The chain recombines TRBV6-6 with TRBJ1-4; the D is unclear. Source material: naive CD4+ T cells from PBMCs. Subset described: CD45RA+ positively selected. The TCR comes from a man aged 18 to 30 in good health. Some clones in this sample may be carry-over from other donors' samples. CDR3 sequence (DNA): TGTGCCACCCGATCAGAGGGTAATGAAAAACTGTTTTTT. This encodes CATRSEGNEKLFF.